The T cell receptor (beta chain) described here comes from a study of T cell changes during pregnancy in multiple sclerosis. The CDR3 runs to 13 residues. The germline gives CDR1 SGHDT, CDR2 YYEEEE. Trimming left V 2 bases short and J 5 bases short, with 10 bases between. Data came from immunoSEQ multiplex PCR; TCRdb stores just in-frame clones and leaves some out. Of about 51,000 clones listed, around 94% are singletons. Sequenced material: CD4+ T cells from peripheral blood mononuclear cells, taken in the third trimester of pregnancy. The chain employs TRBV5-6 and TRBJ2-5; D possibly corresponds to TRBD1 (5 bases). This receptor was taken from a female donor with multiple sclerosis, enrolled in a pregnancy study. The CDR3 DNA reads TGTGCCAGCAGCTTCTCAGGGCGGGAGACCCAGTACTTC. It codes for CASSFSGRETQYF.